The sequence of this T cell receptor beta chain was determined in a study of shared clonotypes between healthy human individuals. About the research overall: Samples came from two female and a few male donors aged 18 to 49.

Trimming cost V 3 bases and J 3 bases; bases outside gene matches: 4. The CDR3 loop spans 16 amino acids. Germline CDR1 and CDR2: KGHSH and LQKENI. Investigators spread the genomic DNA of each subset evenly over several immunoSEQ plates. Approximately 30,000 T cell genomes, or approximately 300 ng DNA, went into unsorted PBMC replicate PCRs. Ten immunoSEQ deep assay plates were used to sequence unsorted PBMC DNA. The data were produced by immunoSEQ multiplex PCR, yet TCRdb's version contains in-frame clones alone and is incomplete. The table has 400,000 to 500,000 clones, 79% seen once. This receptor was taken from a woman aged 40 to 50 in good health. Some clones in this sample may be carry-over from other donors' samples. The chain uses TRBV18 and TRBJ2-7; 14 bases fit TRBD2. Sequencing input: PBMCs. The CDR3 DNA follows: TGTGCCAGCTCACCGGGGGGGACTAGCGGGAGCTACGAGCAGTACTTC. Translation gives CASSPGGTSGSYEQYF.